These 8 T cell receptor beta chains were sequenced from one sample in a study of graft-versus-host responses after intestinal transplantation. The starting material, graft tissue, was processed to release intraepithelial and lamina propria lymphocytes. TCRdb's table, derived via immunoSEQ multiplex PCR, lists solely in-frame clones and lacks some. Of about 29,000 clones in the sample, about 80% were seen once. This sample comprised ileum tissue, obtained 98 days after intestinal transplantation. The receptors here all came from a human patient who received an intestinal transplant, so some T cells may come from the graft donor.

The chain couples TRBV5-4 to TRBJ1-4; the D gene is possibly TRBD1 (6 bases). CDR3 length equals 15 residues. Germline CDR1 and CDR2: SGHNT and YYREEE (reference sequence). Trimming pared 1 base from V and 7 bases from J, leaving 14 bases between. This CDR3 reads CASSLLGGPSEKLFF. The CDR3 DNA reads TGTGCCAGCAGCTTGCTCGGGGGGCCAAGTGAAAAACTGTTTTTT.

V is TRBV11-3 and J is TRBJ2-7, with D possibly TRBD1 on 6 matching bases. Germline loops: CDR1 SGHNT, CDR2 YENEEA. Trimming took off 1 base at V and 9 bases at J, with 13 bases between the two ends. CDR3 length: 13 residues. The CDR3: CASSLGGRGTQYF. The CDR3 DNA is TGTGCCAGCAGCTTAGGAGGCAGGGGAACGCAGTACTTC.

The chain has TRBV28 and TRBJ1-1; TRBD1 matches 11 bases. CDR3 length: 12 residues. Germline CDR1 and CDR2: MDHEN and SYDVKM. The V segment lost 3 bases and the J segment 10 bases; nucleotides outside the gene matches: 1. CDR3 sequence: CASSFGTGGAFF. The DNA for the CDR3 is TGTGCCAGCAGTTTTGGGACAGGGGGAGCTTTCTTT.

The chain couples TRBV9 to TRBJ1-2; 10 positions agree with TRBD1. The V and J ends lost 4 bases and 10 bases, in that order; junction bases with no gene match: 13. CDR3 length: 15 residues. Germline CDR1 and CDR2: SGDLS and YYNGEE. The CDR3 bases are TGTGCCAGCAGCTTATCCGGGACAGGGGCCCTATACTACACCTTC. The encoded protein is CASSLSGTGALYYTF.

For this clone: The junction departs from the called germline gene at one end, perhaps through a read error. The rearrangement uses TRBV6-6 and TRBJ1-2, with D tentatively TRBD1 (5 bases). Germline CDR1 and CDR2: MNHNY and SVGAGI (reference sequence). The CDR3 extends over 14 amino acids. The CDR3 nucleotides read TGTGCCAACAGTCCCGTTTGGGGGGAGCATGGCTACACCTTC. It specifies CANSPVWGEHGYTF.

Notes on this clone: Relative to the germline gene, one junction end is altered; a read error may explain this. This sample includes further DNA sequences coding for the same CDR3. CDR3 protein: CASSVAGRDLNYGYTF. CDR3 sequence (DNA): TGTGCCAGTAGCGTAGCTGGGAGGGACTTAAACTATGGCTACACCTTC. This chain connects TRBV9 to TRBJ1-2; D possibly corresponds to TRBD1 (5 bases). The CDR3 covers 16 residues. CDR1 SGDLS and CDR2 YYNGEE come from the germline V gene.

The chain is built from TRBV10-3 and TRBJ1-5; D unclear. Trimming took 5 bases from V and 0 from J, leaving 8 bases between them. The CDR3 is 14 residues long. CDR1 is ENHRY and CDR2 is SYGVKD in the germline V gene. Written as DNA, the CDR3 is TGTGCCATCAGTAAGGACGGTAGCAATCAGCCCCAGCATTTT. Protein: CAISKDGSNQPQHF.

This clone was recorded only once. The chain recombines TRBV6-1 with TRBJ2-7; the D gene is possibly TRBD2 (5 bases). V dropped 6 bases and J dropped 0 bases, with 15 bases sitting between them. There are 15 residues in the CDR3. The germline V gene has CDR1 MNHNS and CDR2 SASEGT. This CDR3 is CASSRHSGNSYEQYF. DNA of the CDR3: TGTGCCAGCAGCCGCCACAGCGGAAACTCCTACGAGCAGTACTTC.